These T cell receptor beta chains were read from a single sample in a study of T cell responses to AZD1222 COVID-19 vaccine. The protocol was immunoSEQ multiplex PCR, while the TCRdb copy is restricted to in-frame clones and leaves out a portion. The sample has under 250,000 clones, 90% to 95% seen once. The sequences come from peripheral blood, collected on day 0 of MenACWY control vaccination. The receptor source for this set is an adult in good health. The CDR3 runs from the conserved cysteine through the conserved F or W. The D gene is left open where the match is weak. For some rows the clone size is stated as once, few or many, or as a class when expanded; others skip it.

CDR3 DNA,CDR3 protein,V gene,clone size,J gene,D gene
TGTGCCAGCGGGGTGAACACTGAAGCTTTCTTT,CASGVNTEAFF,TRBV16,-,TRBJ1-1,-
TGTGCCAGCAGCCCCTCGGGACAGGGTGGAGAGACCCAGTACTTC,CASSPSGQGGETQYF,TRBV11-2,-,TRBJ2-5,TRBD1
TGTGCCAGCAGTTACTTGGAAGGGGGCTCCTACAATGAGCAGTTCTTC,CASSYLEGGSYNEQFF,TRBV6-5,-,TRBJ2-1,-
TGTGCCAGCAGCCGCAGCCGCGGGAATCAAGAGACCCAGTACTTC,CASSRSRGNQETQYF,TRBV7-2,-,TRBJ2-5,-
TGTGCCAGCTCACGGGGCAGGAGTCAGCCCCAGCATTTT,CASSRGRSQPQHF,TRBV18,-,TRBJ1-5,-
TGTGCCAGTAGTATAACCCCAGGGGGGATGAACACTGAAGCTTTCTTT,CASSITPGGMNTEAFF,TRBV19,-,TRBJ1-1,TRBD1
TGTGCCAGCAGTTACTCGCGTTACGAGCAGTACTTC,CASSYSRYEQYF,TRBV6-2/TRBV6-3,-,TRBJ2-7,-
TGTGCCAGCAGCGCACTAGTCCAAGAGACCCAGTACTTC,CASSALVQETQYF,TRBV2,-,TRBJ2-5,-
TGCGCCAGCAGCCTAAATCCGGGACAGGGGGCGGGTAATGAAAAACTGTTTTTT,CASSLNPGQGAGNEKLFF,TRBV5-1,-,TRBJ1-4,TRBD1
TGTGCCAGCAGAGTCTCGGGGGAAGTTGGCTACACCTTC,CASRVSGEVGYTF,TRBV6-5,few,TRBJ1-2,-
TGTGCCAGCAGTTACTCTCAGCTGGTATCGGGCTACACCTTC,CASSYSQLVSGYTF,TRBV6-2/TRBV6-3,-,TRBJ1-2,-
TGTGCCAGTCGACAGGAGGCCGAGAATGAGCAGTTCTTC,CASRQEAENEQFF,TRBV19,-,TRBJ2-1,-
TGCGCCAGCAGCCCAGGGCGGGTAAGCGGCTACGAGCAGTACTTC,CASSPGRVSGYEQYF,TRBV5-1,-,TRBJ2-7,-
TGTGCCAGCAGTGTGGTGGCAAAAGAGACCCAGTACTTC,CASSVVAKETQYF,TRBV6-4,-,TRBJ2-5,-
TGTGCCAGCAGCTCGGACGGGACCTCCCTTTACGAGCAGTACTTC,CASSSDGTSLYEQYF,TRBV7-2,-,TRBJ2-7,-
TGCGCCAGCAGGCTCGGGGCCAATCAGCCCCAGCATTTT,CASRLGANQPQHF,TRBV5-1,-,TRBJ1-5,-
TGTGCCTGGAGTCCGGACAGAACTGGCTACACCTTC,CAWSPDRTGYTF,TRBV30,-,TRBJ1-2,-
TGCGCCAGCAGCCAAGACCCAGGGGGCTTCTATGGCTACACCTTC,CASSQDPGGFYGYTF,TRBV4-1,-,TRBJ1-2,TRBD1
TGTGCCAGCTCACCACCCCCGGGTGGGGCGGCGAACACCGGGGAGCTGTTTTTT,CASSPPPGGAANTGELFF,TRBV18,once,TRBJ2-2,-
TGTGCCAGCAGCTGGGACGGCAACACTGAAGCTTTCTTT,CASSWDGNTEAFF,TRBV7-2,-,TRBJ1-1,-
TGCGCCAGCAGCCAAGAAACAGGGGAGGACTATGGCTACACCTTC,CASSQETGEDYGYTF,TRBV4-3,-,TRBJ1-2,TRBD1
TGTGCCAGTAGCACCCAGGGACAGGGACTGGGGGAAGCTTTCTTT,CASSTQGQGLGEAFF,TRBV19,-,TRBJ1-1,TRBD1
TGTGCCAGCAGCGTAGGAACCAGGGGGTTGGAGCAGTTCTTC,CASSVGTRGLEQFF,TRBV9,-,TRBJ2-1,TRBD1
TGTGCCAGCAGCTCGACAGGGGGCGGTAATTCACCCCTCCACTTT,CASSSTGGGNSPLHF,TRBV7-3,once,TRBJ1-6,TRBD1
TGTGCCAGCAGCTTAGGAGGGTCTAACGCGAACTATGGCTACACCTTC,CASSLGGSNANYGYTF,TRBV7-2,-,TRBJ1-2,-
TGTGCCAGCAGCGACGGGACAGTATCCTACGAGCAGTACTTC,CASSDGTVSYEQYF,TRBV11-2,-,TRBJ2-7,TRBD1
TGTGCCAGCAGCTCGGGGGCGGGCTCGGCTACCTACGAGCAGTACTTC,CASSSGAGSATYEQYF,TRBV5-4,-,TRBJ2-7,-
TGTGCCATCAGTGAGACGTCAGATACTAATGAAAAACTGTTTTTT,CAISETSDTNEKLFF,TRBV10-3,-,TRBJ1-4,-
TGTGCCAGCAGTGGCCTGAGACAGCCCTCGAACACCGGGGAGCTGTTTTTT,CASSGLRQPSNTGELFF,TRBV28,-,TRBJ2-2,-
TGTGCCAGCAGCGCCGACCCCTTGGGGGCCAAAAACATTCAGTACTTC,CASSADPLGAKNIQYF,TRBV5-4,-,TRBJ2-4,-
TGTGCCAGCAGTGGGGACCCGGGACTGAACACCGGGGAGCTGTTTTTT,CASSGDPGLNTGELFF,TRBV5-4,-,TRBJ2-2,-
TGCAGCGTTGAGGGATTGAACACTGAAGCTTTCTTT,CSVEGLNTEAFF,TRBV29-1,-,TRBJ1-1,-
TGCAGTGCTAGGAGGGCCGAAGAAGCTTTCTTT,CSARRAEEAFF,TRBV20-1,-,TRBJ1-1,-
TGTGCCAGCAGCCAAGATCCGAGGGCCGAGCAGTACTTC,CASSQDPRAEQYF,TRBV3-1/TRBV3-2,-,TRBJ2-7,-
TGCGCCAGCAGCGCGTTACAGGGTAACACTGAAGCTTTCTTT,CASSALQGNTEAFF,TRBV5-1,-,TRBJ1-1,-
TGCGCCAGCAGCTTGACAGGGAGCGACACCGGGGAGCTGTTTTTT,CASSLTGSDTGELFF,TRBV5-1,-,TRBJ2-2,-
TGTGCCACCGATTCTGAAAAACTGTTTTTT,CATDSEKLFF,TRBV9,-,TRBJ1-4,-